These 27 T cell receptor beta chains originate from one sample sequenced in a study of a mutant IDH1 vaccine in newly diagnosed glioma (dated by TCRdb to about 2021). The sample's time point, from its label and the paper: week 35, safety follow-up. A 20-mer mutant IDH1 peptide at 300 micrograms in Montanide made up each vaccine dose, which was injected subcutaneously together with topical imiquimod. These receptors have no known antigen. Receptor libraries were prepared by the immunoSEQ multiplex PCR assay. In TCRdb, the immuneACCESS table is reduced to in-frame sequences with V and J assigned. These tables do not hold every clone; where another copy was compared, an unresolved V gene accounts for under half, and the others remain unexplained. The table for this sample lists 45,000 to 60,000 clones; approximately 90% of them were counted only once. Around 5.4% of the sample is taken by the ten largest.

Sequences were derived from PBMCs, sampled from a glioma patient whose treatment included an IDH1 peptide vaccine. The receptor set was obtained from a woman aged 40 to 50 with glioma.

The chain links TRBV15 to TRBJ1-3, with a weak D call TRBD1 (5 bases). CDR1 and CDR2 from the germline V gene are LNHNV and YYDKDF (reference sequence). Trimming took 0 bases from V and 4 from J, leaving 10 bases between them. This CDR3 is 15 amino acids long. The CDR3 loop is CATSRDRDPGNTIYF. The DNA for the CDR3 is TGTGCCACCAGCAGAGACCGGGACCCAGGAAACACCATATATTTT.

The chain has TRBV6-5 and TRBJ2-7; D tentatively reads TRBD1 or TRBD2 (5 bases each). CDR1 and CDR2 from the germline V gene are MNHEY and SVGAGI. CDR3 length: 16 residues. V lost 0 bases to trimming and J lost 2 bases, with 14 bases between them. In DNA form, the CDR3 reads TGTGCCAGCAGTTACTCGATGGTAGGGACCCCCTACGAGCAGTACTTC. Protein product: CASSYSMVGTPYEQYF.

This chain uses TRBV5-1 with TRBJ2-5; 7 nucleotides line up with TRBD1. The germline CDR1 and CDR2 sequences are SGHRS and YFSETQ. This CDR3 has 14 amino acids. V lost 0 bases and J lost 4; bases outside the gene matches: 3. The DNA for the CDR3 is TGCGCCAGCAGCTTGGCGACAGGGTCAGAGACCCAGTACTTC. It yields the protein CASSLATGSETQYF.

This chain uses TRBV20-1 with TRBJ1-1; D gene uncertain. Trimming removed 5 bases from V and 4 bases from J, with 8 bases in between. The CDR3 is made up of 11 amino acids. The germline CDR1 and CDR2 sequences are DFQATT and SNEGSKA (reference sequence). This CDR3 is CSAEAFTEAFF. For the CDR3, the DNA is TGCAGTGCTGAGGCGTTCACTGAAGCTTTCTTT.

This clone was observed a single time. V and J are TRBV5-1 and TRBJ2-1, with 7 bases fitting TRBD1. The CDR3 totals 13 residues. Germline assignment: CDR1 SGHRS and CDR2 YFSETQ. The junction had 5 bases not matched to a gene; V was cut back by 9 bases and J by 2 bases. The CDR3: CANHGQAYNEQFF. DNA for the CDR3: TGCGCCAACCACGGACAGGCCTACAATGAGCAGTTCTTC.

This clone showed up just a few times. CDR3 protein: CASSQGRTYAGGQETQYF. Here the CDR3 DNA reads TGTGCCAGCAGCCAAGGCAGGACTTACGCGGGGGGCCAAGAGACCCAGTACTTC. The chain uses TRBV14 and TRBJ2-5; the match to TRBD2 covers 8 bases. The trim removed 1 base at V and 1 base at J, leaving 11 bases unmatched. The germline CDR1 and CDR2 sequences are SGHDN and FVKESK. This CDR3 is built from 18 residues. The whole variable domain, filled in from reference TRBV14 and TRBJ2-5, reads EAGVTQFPSHSVIEKGQTVTLRCDPISGHDNLYWYRRVMGKEIKFLLHFVKESKQDESGMPNNRFLAERTGGTYSTLKVQPAELEDSGVYFCASSQGRTYAGGQETQYFGPGTRLLVL.

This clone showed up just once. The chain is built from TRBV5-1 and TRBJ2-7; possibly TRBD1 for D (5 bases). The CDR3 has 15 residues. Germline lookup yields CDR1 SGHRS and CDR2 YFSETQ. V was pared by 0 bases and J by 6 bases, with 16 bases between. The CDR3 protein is CASSLVGPSSVEQYF. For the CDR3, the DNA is TGCGCCAGCAGCTTGGTGGGGCCTTCCTCGGTCGAGCAGTACTTC.

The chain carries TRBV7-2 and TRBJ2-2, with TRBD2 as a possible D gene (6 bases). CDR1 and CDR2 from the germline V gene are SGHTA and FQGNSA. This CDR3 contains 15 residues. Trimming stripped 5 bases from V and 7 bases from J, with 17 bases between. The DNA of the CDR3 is TGTGCCAGCAGCATCAGAGGGGAGGTCGGCGGGGAGCTGTTTTTT. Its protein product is CASSIRGEVGGELFF.

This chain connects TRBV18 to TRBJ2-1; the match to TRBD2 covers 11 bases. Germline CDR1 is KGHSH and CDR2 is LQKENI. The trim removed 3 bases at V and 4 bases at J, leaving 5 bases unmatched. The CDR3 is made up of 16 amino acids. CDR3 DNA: TGTGCCAGCTCACCTACCGGGACTAGCGGTTACAATGAGCAGTTCTTC. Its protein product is CASSPTGTSGYNEQFF.

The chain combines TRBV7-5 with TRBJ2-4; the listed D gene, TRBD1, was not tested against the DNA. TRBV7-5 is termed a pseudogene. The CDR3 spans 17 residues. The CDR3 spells CARSSTGTGLAKNIQYF. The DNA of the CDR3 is TGTGCCAGAAGCTCAACCGGGACAGGACTAGCCAAAAACATTCAGTACTTC.

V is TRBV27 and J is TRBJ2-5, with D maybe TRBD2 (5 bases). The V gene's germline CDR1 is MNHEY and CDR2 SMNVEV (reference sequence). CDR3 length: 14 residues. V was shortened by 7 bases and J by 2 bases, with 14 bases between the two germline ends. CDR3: CASIIFPGQETQYF. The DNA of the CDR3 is TGTGCCAGCATAATCTTCCCGGGGCAAGAGACCCAGTACTTC.

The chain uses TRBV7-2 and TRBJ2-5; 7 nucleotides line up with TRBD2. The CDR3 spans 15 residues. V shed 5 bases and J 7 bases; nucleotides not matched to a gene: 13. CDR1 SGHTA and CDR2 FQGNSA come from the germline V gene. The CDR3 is CASSRSRGSPGTQYF. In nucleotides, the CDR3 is TGTGCCAGCAGCCGAAGCCGCGGGAGTCCAGGGACCCAGTACTTC.

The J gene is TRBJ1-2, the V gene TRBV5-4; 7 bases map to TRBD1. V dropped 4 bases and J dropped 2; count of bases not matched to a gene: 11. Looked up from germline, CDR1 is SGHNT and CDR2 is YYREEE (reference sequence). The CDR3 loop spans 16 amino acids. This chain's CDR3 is CASSAGESTGNYGYTF. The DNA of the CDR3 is TGTGCCAGCAGCGCCGGGGAGTCGACAGGGAACTATGGCTACACCTTC.

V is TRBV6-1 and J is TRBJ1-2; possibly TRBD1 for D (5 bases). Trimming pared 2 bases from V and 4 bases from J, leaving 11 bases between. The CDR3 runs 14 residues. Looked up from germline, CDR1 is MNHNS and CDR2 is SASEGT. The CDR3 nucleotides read TGTGCCAGCAGTGAACGCCCCAGGGCCTATGGCTACACCTTC. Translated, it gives CASSERPRAYGYTF.

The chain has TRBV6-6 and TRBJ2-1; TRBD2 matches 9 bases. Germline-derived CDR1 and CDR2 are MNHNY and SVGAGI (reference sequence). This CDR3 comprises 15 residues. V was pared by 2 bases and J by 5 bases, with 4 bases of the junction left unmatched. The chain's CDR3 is CASSYVAGADNEQFF. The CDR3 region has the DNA TGTGCCAGCAGTTACGTAGCGGGAGCAGACAATGAGCAGTTCTTC.

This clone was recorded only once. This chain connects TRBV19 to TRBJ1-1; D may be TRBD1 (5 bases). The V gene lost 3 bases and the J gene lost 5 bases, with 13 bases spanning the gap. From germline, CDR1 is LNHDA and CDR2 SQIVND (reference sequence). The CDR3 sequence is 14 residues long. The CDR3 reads CASSIGAGMTEAFF. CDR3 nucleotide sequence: TGTGCCAGTAGTATTGGGGCAGGGATGACTGAAGCTTTCTTT.

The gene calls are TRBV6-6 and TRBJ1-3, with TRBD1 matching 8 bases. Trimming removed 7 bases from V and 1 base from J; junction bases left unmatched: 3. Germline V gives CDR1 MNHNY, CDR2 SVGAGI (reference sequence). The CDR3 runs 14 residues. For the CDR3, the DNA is TGTGCCAGCAACAGGGGGAAGTCTGGAAACACCATATATTTT. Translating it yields CASNRGKSGNTIYF.

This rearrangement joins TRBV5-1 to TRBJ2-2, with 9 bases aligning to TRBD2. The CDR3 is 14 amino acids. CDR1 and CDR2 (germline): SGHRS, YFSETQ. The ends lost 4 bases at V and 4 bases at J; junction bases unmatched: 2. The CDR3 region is CASSRTSATGELFF. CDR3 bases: TGCGCCAGCAGCCGGACTAGCGCCACCGGGGAGCTGTTTTTT. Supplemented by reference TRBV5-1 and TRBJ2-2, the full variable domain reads KAGVTQTPRYLIKTRGQQVTLSCSPISGHRSVSWYQQTPGQGLQFLFEYFSETQRNKGNFPGRFSGRQFSNSRSEMNVSTLELGDSALYLCASSRTSATGELFFGEGSRLTVL.

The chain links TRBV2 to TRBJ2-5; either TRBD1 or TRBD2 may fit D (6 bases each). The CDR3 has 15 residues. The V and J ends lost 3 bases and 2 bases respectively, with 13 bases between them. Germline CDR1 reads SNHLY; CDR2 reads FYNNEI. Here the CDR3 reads CASSDRRDTQETQYF. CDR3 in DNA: TGTGCCAGCAGTGATAGGAGGGACACACAAGAGACCCAGTACTTC.

CDR3 residues: CTSRVGCAQSRANVLTF. DNA of the CDR3: TGCACCAGCAGGGTGGGGTGTGCACAAAGTCGGGCCAACGTCCTGACTTTC. V and J are TRBV1 and TRBJ2-6. TRBV1 is assigned pseudogene status. This CDR3 is built from 17 residues.

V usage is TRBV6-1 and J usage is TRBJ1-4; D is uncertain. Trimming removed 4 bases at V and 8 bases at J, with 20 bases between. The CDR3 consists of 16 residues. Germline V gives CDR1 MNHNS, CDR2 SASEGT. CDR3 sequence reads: CASSGTRTLRKEKLFF. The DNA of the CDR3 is TGTGCCAGCAGTGGAACCCGGACCTTAAGGAAGGAAAAACTGTTTTTT.

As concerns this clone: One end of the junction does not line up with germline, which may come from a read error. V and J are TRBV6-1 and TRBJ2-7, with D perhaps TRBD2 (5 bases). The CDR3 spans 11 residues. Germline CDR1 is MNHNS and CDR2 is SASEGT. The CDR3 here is CASSVKAELAF. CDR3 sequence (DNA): TGTGCCAGCAGTGTAAAAGCGGAATTGGCGTTT.

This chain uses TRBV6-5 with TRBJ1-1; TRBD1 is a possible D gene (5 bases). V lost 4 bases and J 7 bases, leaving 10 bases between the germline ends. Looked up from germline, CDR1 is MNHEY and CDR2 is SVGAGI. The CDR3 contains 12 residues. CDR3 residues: CASSFRGYEAFF. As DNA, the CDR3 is TGTGCCAGCAGTTTTCGGGGCTATGAAGCTTTCTTT.

CDR3 sequence: CASSQVDLTDTQYF. The CDR3 coding sequence is TGCGCCAGCAGCCAAGTGGACCTCACAGATACGCAGTATTTT. The J gene is TRBJ2-3, the V gene TRBV4-1; D uncertain. This CDR3 is 14 amino acids long. Germline assignment: CDR1 MGHRA and CDR2 YSYEKL. V lost 1 base to trimming and J lost 2 bases, with 7 bases between them.

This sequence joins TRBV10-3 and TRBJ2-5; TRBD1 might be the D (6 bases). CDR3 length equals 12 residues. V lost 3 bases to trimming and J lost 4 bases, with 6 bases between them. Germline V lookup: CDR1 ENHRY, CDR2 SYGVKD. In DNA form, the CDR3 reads TGTGCCATCAGTGACAGGGGAGAGACCCAGTACTTC. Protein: CAISDRGETQYF.

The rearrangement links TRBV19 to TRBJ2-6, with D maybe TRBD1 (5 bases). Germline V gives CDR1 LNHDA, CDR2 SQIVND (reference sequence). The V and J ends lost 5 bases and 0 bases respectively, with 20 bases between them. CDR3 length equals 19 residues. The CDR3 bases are TGTGCCAGTAGTTCTGGGCTTAACAGGCCCGGCTCTGGGGCCAACGTCCTGACTTTC. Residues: CASSSGLNRPGSGANVLTF.

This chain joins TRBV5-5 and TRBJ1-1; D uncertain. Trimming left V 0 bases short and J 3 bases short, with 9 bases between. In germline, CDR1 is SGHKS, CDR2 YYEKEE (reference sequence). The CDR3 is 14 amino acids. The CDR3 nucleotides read TGTGCCAGCAGCTTGGTGCCTAGCTACACTGAAGCTTTCTTT. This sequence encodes CASSLVPSYTEAFF.